This record covers a single TCR beta chain. These data belong to a study of technical replicates of blood from a handful of donors. Germline-derived CDR1 and CDR2 are MNHEY and SVGAGI. J lost 8 bases, V lost 8 bases, and 8 bases had no gene match. CDR3 length equals 13 residues. Clones were sequenced by immunoSEQ multiplex PCR, and TCRdb holds only the in-frame ones, with some missing. The sample lists more than 90,000 clones, roughly 96% occurring once. The TCR was taken from a human donor in good health. V is TRBV6-5 and J is TRBJ2-1, with 8 bases that match TRBD1. The specimen was T cells isolated from PBMCs. In DNA form, the CDR3 reads TGTGCCAGCTGTGGACAGGGAATAGATGAGCAGTTCTTC. Amino acid sequence: CASCGQGIDEQFF.